This T cell receptor (beta chain) was found in a study of CD8+ T cells in alopecia areata. Study as a whole: Treatment of the treated patients consisted of oral tofacitinib, 5 to 10 mg twice daily. Severity in treated patients was scored by percentage of scalp area affected.

General study points: Persistence during tofacitinib was seen for many expanded lesional clones in scalp and blood.

RNA, once extracted, was reverse transcribed into cDNA for use as the sequencing template. Measured with immunoSEQ multiplex PCR; TCRdb has only the in-frame clones, and not every one. Altogether 150,000 to 200,000 clones are present, 45% to 65% being singletons, with the ten largest covering 3% to 3.5%. About this clone: Its target is unknown.

The CDR3 length is 13 residues. The V gene lost 2 bases and the J gene lost 8 bases, with 10 bases spanning the gap. Germline V gene data show CDR1 as SGHAT and CDR2 as FQNNGV. Treatment specified: oral pan-JAK inhibitor, 5-10 mg twice daily. Here the sequenced sample was CD4+ T cells sorted from blood, taken at week 4, from a patient treated with tofacitinib. This TCR was sampled from a human donor with alopecia areata. The V and J genes are TRBV11-2 and TRBJ2-1; perhaps TRBD2 as D (5 bases). CDR3: CASSLPTRDEQFF. The DNA of the CDR3 is TGTGCCAGCAGCTTACCTACTAGAGATGAGCAGTTCTTC.